A single sample gave rise to the 11 T cell receptor beta chains below, sequenced in a study of CD8 T cells in Susac syndrome. RNA amounts of about 0.45 to 1 ug underwent reverse transcription with random hexamers. TCRdb called the immunoSEQ multiplex PCR reads again in MiXCR, with one record for every CDR3 protein. Here the sample spans over 150,000 distinct CDR3 sequences, approximately 94% being singletons. Sequencing was done on a sample of CD4+ T cells from PBMCs. The receptor source for this set is a human donor with multiple sclerosis.

The rearrangement joins TRBV2 to TRBJ2-3, with TRBD2 matching 12 bases. Trimming removed 5 bases from V and 6 bases from J; junction bases left unmatched: 6. CDR1 and CDR2 from the germline V gene are SNHLY and FYNNEI. The CDR3 contains 15 residues. The CDR3 spells CASSNTGTSGDTQYF. The CDR3 DNA is TGTGCCAGCAGTAACACCGGGACTAGCGGGGATACGCAGTATTTT.

The table lists this clonotype with a count of one. This rearrangement joins TRBV25-1 to TRBJ1-3; D is unclear. This CDR3 has 14 amino acids. CDR1 and CDR2 from the germline V gene are MGHDK and SYGVNS. V lost 5 bases, J lost 4 bases, and 12 bases lay in between. CDR3 residues: CASSPGLTGNTIYF. DNA of the CDR3: TGTGCCAGCAGTCCCGGGCTTACGGGAAACACCATATATTTT.

The rearrangement uses TRBV28 and TRBJ1-5; D possibly corresponds to TRBD1 (5 bases). Trimming left V 6 bases short and J 5 bases short, with 17 bases between. CDR1 and CDR2 from the germline V gene are MDHEN and SYDVKM. The CDR3 contains 15 residues. The CDR3 DNA sequence: TGTGCCAGCAGATCCCCAGGGAATCGGGATCAGCCCCAGCATTTT. It translates to CASRSPGNRDQPQHF. The variable domain in full, completed from reference TRBV28 and TRBJ1-5, reads DVKVTQSSRYLVKRTGEKVFLECVQDMDHENMFWYRQDPGLGLRLIYFSYDVKMKEKGDIPEGYSVSREKKERFSLILESASTNQTSMYLCASRSPGNRDQPQHFGDGTRLSIL.

The chain carries TRBV5-1 and TRBJ2-5, with 8 nucleotides matching TRBD1. Unmatched junction bases numbered 5, after V lost 4 bases and J lost 3 bases. There are 14 residues in the CDR3. Germline V gene sequence: CDR1 SGHRS, CDR2 YFSETQ. CDR3 amino acids: CASSQTGAEETQYF. The CDR3 DNA sequence: TGCGCCAGCAGCCAGACAGGGGCGGAAGAGACCCAGTACTTC.

This clonotype appeared a single time. The chain uses TRBV30 and TRBJ2-2; D may be TRBD1 (5 bases). V was shortened by 2 bases and J by 6 bases, with 10 bases between the two germline ends. The CDR3 consists of 13 residues. CDR1 is GTSNPN, CDR2 SVGIG, per germline (reference sequence). DNA for the CDR3: TGTGCCTGGAGTCCCAGGGTGGCCGGGGAGCTGTTTTTT. Protein sequence: CAWSPRVAGELFF.

The chain joins TRBV18 to TRBJ1-1; D is undetermined. Germline CDR1 KGHSH, CDR2 LQKENI. The CDR3 extends over 13 amino acids. Trimming cost V 5 bases and J 9 bases, with 16 bases left between them. The CDR3 DNA reads as TGTGCCAGCTCAGGACCAGGCCTTAAAAAAGCTTTCTTT. Amino acid sequence: CASSGPGLKKAFF.

This chain connects TRBV10-3 to TRBJ2-7, with TRBD2 identical over 8 bases. V was clipped by 10 bases and J by 2 bases; unmatched bases: 16. The CDR3 consists of 16 residues. Germline CDR1 ENHRY, CDR2 SYGVKD. The CDR3 DNA follows: TGTGCCACGACAAGCCCATCGGGGGGGAGGCCCTACGAGCAGTACTTC. Its translation: CATTSPSGGRPYEQYF.

This chain's CDR3 is CASSIHELAGGGEQFF. CDR3 coding DNA: TGTGCCAGTAGTATTCACGAACTAGCGGGAGGGGGTGAGCAGTTCTTC. The chain employs TRBV19 and TRBJ2-1; 13 positions agree with TRBD2. The trim removed 3 bases at V and 9 bases at J, leaving 8 bases unmatched. The germline gives CDR1 LNHDA, CDR2 SQIVND (reference sequence). The CDR3 has 16 residues.

This chain uses TRBV3-1 with TRBJ2-3; the D call may be TRBD1 or TRBD2 (6 bases each). This CDR3 spans 15 amino acids. Trimming pared 4 bases from V and 2 bases from J, leaving 13 bases between. Germline V gene sequence: CDR1 LGHDT, CDR2 YNNKEL (reference sequence). The CDR3 here is CASSRSQGLTDTQYF. For the CDR3, the DNA is TGTGCCAGCAGCCGCTCACAGGGACTCACAGATACGCAGTATTTT.

The chain links TRBV7-2 to TRBJ2-3, with D perhaps given as TRBD1 or TRBD2 (5 bases each). V was clipped by 3 bases and J by 0 bases, with 10 bases between them. This CDR3 is 15 amino acids long. Germline CDR1 is SGHTA and CDR2 is FQGNSA. CDR3 region: CASSFGGSSTDTQYF. The DNA of the CDR3 is TGTGCCAGCAGCTTTGGGGGATCTAGCACAGATACGCAGTATTTT.

V and J are TRBV7-3 and TRBJ2-2; D is perhaps TRBD1 or TRBD2 (6 bases each). Germline-derived CDR1 and CDR2 are SGHTA and FQGTGA. Trimming shortened V by 5 bases and J by 4 bases, and 8 bases separated the two germline ends. The CDR3 sequence is 13 residues long. In DNA form, the CDR3 reads TGTGCCAGCAGCCGGGGGCCCACCGGGGAGCTGTTTTTT. It codes for CASSRGPTGELFF.